The clone carrying this T cell receptor beta chain was recorded at least ten times. The germline gives CDR1 MGHRA, CDR2 YSYEKL. Trimming left V 6 bases short and J 4 bases short, with 16 bases between. The CDR3 totals 14 residues. The sample originates from a study of blood T cell repertoires in COVID-19. The overall study: T cells, B-cell-depleted T cells, or PBMCs supplied cDNA or gDNA.

Measured with immunoSEQ multiplex PCR; TCRdb has only the in-frame clones, and not every one. This table holds tens of thousands of clones, 70% to 90% found once. What was sequenced was peripheral blood. This TCR derives from a man between 65 and 79 years old with acute or convalescent COVID-19. The gene calls are TRBV4-1 and TRBJ2-7; tentatively, D is TRBD1 (6 bases). CDR3 in DNA: TGCGCCAGCAGTCGTGAGCAGGGGCAGTACGAGCAGTACTTC. It yields the protein CASSREQGQYEQYF.